What follows are 13 T cell receptor beta chains derived from one specimen sequenced in a study of CD8 T cells in Susac syndrome (dated by TCRdb to about 2019). Libraries were made using the immunoSEQ multiplex PCR assay. RNA was extracted using the RNeasy kit, and roughly 0.45 to 1 ug of the RNA was reverse transcribed with random hexamers. Through fastp at Q25 and MiXCR, TCRdb rebuilt clones from the public reads, retaining in-frame beta chains. Each CDR3 protein appears once, grouped with its most common genes and DNA. The sample table records 150,000 to 200,000 distinct CDR3 sequences; 90% to 97% of these occur just once. The top ten constitute approximately 0.088% of the sample. The material sequenced was CD4+ T cells from PBMCs. These TCRs come from a human donor with multiple sclerosis.

The V gene is TRBV6-6, the J gene TRBJ2-2; D might be TRBD2 (5 bases). CDR1 MNHNY and CDR2 SVGAGI come from the germline V gene (reference sequence). This CDR3 has 14 amino acids. V lost 2 bases to trimming and J lost 5 bases, with 9 bases between them. The CDR3 region is CASSYTAATGELFF. CDR3 coding DNA: TGTGCCAGCAGTTACACAGCGGCGACCGGGGAGCTGTTTTTT.

The chain joins TRBV2 to TRBJ2-1; a weak D match, TRBD1 (6 bases). CDR1 and CDR2 from the germline V gene are SNHLY and FYNNEI. Trimming took off 6 bases at V and 1 base at J, with 13 bases between the two ends. The CDR3 has 15 amino acids. The CDR3 DNA sequence: TGTGCCAGCAGATCACAGGGTGGGTCCTACAATGAGCAGTTCTTC. This gives the protein CASRSQGGSYNEQFF.

The chain employs TRBV2 and TRBJ2-2; D is unresolved. The V and J ends lost 4 bases and 3 bases respectively, with 3 bases between them. This CDR3 spans 12 amino acids. CDR1 is SNHLY and CDR2 is FYNNEI in the germline V gene. CDR3 DNA: TGTGCCAGCAGTGGGGACACCGGGGAGCTGTTTTTT. Protein sequence: CASSGDTGELFF.

The chain combines TRBV7-9 with TRBJ1-1; no clear D. Germline V gives CDR1 SEHNR, CDR2 FQNEAQ (reference sequence). The V end was cut by 5 bases, the J end by 11 bases, with 15 bases between. The CDR3 consists of 12 residues. In DNA, the CDR3 is TGTGCCAGCAGCCCCCGGGATCTCGGGGCTTTCTTT. It specifies CASSPRDLGAFF.

The chain carries TRBV12-3 or TRBV12-4 and TRBJ1-2; D is unresolved. The CDR3 is 16 amino acids. Between the trimmed V and J ends, which lost 4 bases and 0 bases, there was a span of 15 bases. The CDR3 nucleotides read TGTGCCAGCAGTTCCTATACGGCAGAAGCTAACTATGGCTACACCTTC. It encodes CASSSYTAEANYGYTF.

This sequence joins TRBV30 and TRBJ1-1; D is perhaps TRBD1 (5 bases). Germline V CDR1 and CDR2: GTSNPN, SVGIG (reference sequence). Between the trimmed V and J ends, which lost 3 bases and 1 base, there was a span of 12 bases. The CDR3 is 14 amino acids. CDR3 amino acids: CAWRGGRGNTEAFF. In DNA, the CDR3 is TGTGCCTGGAGGGGAGGGAGGGGGAACACTGAAGCTTTCTTT.

The chain uses TRBV7-2 and TRBJ1-2; D is unresolved. CDR1 and CDR2 from the germline V gene are SGHTA and FQGNSA. This CDR3 has 11 amino acids. Trimming shortened V by 4 bases and J by 5 bases, and 5 bases separated the two germline ends. The CDR3 nucleotides are TGTGCCAGCAGCTCAGCTTATGGCTACACCTTC. Its translation: CASSSAYGYTF.

The chain employs TRBV3-1 and TRBJ2-1; 10 bases map to TRBD1. V gave up 7 bases and J gave up 10 bases; unmatched junction bases: 13. Looked up from germline, CDR1 is LGHDT and CDR2 is YNNKEL (reference sequence). The CDR3 is 15 residues long. CDR3 amino acids: CASTLDGQGEAEQFF. CDR3 nucleotide sequence: TGTGCCAGCACCCTCGACGGACAGGGGGAAGCGGAGCAGTTCTTC.

V is TRBV27 and J is TRBJ1-2; D gene ambiguous. CDR3 size: 13 residues. Deletions cut 2 bases from V and 6 bases from J, with 10 bases between. Germline V CDR1 and CDR2: MNHEY, SMNVEV (reference sequence). CDR3 DNA sequence: TGTGCCAGCAGTTTAAGACCCCTAGATGGCTACACCTTC. Translated, it gives CASSLRPLDGYTF.

V gene TRBV20-1 combines with J gene TRBJ1-2; D gene ambiguous. This CDR3 spans 13 amino acids. V was trimmed by 0 bases and J by 1 base, leaving 6 bases between them. From germline, CDR1 is DFQATT and CDR2 SNEGSKA (reference sequence). This CDR3 is CSAREGFNYGYTF. Written as DNA, the CDR3 is TGCAGTGCTAGAGAGGGGTTTAACTATGGCTACACCTTC.

V gene TRBV6-2 or TRBV6-3 combines with J gene TRBJ1-1; D not certain. The CDR3 has 13 residues. CDR1 is MNHEY, CDR2 SVGEGT, per germline. Trimming left V 3 bases short and J 1 base short, with 6 bases between. The CDR3 protein is CASSYGRNTEAFF. Written as DNA, the CDR3 is TGTGCCAGCAGTTATGGAAGGAACACTGAAGCTTTCTTT.

V and J are TRBV20-1 and TRBJ2-7; D perhaps matches TRBD2 (6 bases). Trimming cost V 2 bases and J 3 bases, with 8 bases left between them. Germline V gives CDR1 DFQATT, CDR2 SNEGSKA (reference sequence). This CDR3 is 12 amino acids long. The DNA for the CDR3 is TGCAGTGCTAGACAGGGAGGCTACGAGCAGTACTTC. This encodes CSARQGGYEQYF.

This sequence joins TRBV24-1 and TRBJ2-1, with a tentative D call TRBD2 (5 bases). The V end was cut by 11 bases, the J end by 4 bases, with 23 bases between. Germline CDR1 and CDR2: KGHDR and SFDVKD. CDR3 length equals 16 residues. As DNA, the CDR3 is TGTGCCAGTAGTCATGCGATACCGGGATCATACAATGAGCAGTTCTTC. It specifies CASSHAIPGSYNEQFF.